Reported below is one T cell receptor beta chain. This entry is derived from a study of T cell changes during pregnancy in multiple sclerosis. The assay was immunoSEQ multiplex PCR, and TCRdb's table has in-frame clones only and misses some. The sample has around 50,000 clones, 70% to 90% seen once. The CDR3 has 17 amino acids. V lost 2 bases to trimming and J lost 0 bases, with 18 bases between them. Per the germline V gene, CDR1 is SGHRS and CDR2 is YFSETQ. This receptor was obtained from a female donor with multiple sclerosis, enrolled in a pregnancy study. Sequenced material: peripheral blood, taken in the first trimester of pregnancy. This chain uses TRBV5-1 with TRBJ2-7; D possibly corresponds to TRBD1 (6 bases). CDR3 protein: CASSFTYTGSSSYEQYF. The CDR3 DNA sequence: TGCGCCAGCAGCTTCACATACACAGGGAGTAGCTCCTACGAGCAGTACTTC. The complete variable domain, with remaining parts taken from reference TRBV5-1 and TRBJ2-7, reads KAGVTQTPRYLIKTRGQQVTLSCSPISGHRSVSWYQQTPGQGLQFLFEYFSETQRNKGNFPGRFSGRQFSNSRSEMNVSTLELGDSALYLCASSFTYTGSSSYEQYFGPGTRLTVT.